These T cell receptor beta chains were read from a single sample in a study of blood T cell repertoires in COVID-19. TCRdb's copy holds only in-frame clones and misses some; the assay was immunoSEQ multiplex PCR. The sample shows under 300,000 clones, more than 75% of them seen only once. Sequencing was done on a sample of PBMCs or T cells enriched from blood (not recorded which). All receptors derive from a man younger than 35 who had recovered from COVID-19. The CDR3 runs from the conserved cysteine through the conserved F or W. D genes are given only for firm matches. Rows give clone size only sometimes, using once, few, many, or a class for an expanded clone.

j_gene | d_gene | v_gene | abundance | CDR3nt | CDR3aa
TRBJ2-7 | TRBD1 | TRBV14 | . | TGTGCCAGCAGCCAAGGCAGACACAGGGGGCTCTACGAGCAGTACTTC | CASSQGRHRGLYEQYF
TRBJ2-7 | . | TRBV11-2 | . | TGTGCCAGCAGCTTAGGGGCGGGGTCTACTTCCTACGAGCAGTACTTC | CASSLGAGSTSYEQYF
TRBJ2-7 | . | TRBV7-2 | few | TGTGCCAGCAGCTTAGTACAGGGCTCCTACGAGCAGTACTTC | CASSLVQGSYEQYF
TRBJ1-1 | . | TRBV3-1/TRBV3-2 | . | TGTGCCAGCAGCTCTCAGGGGAGAGGCACTGAAGCTTTCTTT | CASSSQGRGTEAFF
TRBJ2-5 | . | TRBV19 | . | TGTGCCAGTAGTATGGGGCTTTCGATAGAGACCCAGTACTTC | CASSMGLSIETQYF
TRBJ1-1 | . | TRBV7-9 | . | TGTGCCAGCAGTCATAACGAGGAGGTGTCTGAAGCTTTCTTT | CASSHNEEVSEAFF
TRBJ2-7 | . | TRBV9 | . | TGTGCCAGCAGCGTAACGGGGAATGAGGGCGAGCAGTACTTC | CASSVTGNEGEQYF
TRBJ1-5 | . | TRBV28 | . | TGTGCCAGCAGTAAAAACAGGAATCAGCCCCAGCATTTT | CASSKNRNQPQHF
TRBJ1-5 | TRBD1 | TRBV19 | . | TGTGCCAGTAGGGGGACAGGGGGGCGCAATCAGCCCCAGCATTTT | CASRGTGGRNQPQHF
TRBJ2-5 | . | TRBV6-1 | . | TGTGCCAGCAGTGAAGTGTTGGGGACTCAAGAGACCCAGTACTTC | CASSEVLGTQETQYF
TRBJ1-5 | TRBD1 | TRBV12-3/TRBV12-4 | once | TGTGCCAGCGGGCGACAGGGGACTCAGCCCCAGCATTTT | CASGRQGTQPQHF
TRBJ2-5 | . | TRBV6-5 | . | TGTGCCAGCAGTTTGTTAGGAGGGACGAACCAAGAGACCCAGTACTTC | CASSLLGGTNQETQYF
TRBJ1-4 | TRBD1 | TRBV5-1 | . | TGCGCCAGCAGCTGGAATGCTTGGACAGGGGGAAATGAAAAACTGTTTTTT | CASSWNAWTGGNEKLFF
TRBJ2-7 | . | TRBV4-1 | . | TGCGCCAGCAGCCAAGATCGGAGGGAACTATCTCGAAGGGACGAGCAGTACTTC | CASSQDRRELSRRDEQYF
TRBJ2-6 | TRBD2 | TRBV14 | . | TGTGCCAGCAGCCAGCGACTAGCGGGAGCGGCTGGGGCCAACGTCCTGACTTTC | CASSQRLAGAAGANVLTF
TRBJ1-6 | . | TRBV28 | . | TGTGCCACCCCCGGGAGCTCCTATAATTCACCCCTCCACTTT | CATPGSSYNSPLHF
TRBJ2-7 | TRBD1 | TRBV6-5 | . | TGTGCCAGCAGTTACTCGGGACAGGGGGGGTACGAGCAGTACTTC | CASSYSGQGGYEQYF
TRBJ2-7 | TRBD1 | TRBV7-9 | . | TGTGCCAGCCACAGGGGGCAGGGGGCTCGGGAGCAGTACTTC | CASHRGQGAREQYF
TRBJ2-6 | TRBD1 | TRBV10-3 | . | TGTGCCATCACCAAGACAGGGGTCGGGGCCAACGTCCTGACTTTC | CAITKTGVGANVLTF
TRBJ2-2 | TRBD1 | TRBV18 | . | TGTGCCAGCTCACCACTTCAGGGGGCGCCCGGGGAGCTGTTTTTT | CASSPLQGAPGELFF
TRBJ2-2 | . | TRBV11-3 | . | TGTGCCAGCAGCATGGGACTGGCGAGAACCGGGGAGCTGTTTTTT | CASSMGLARTGELFF
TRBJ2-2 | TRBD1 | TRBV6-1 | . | TGTGCCAGCAGTGAGGGGACAGTGAACACCGGGGAGCTGTTTTTT | CASSEGTVNTGELFF
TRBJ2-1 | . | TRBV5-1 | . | TGCGCCAGCAGCTTGGACAGGTGGGGCGATGAGCAGTTCTTC | CASSLDRWGDEQFF
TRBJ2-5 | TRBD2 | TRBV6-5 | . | TGTGCCAGCAGTTACTCGTCAAGCGGGGGAGAAGAGACCCAGTACTTC | CASSYSSSGGEETQYF
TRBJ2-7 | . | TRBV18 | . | TGTGCCAGCTCACCATCGACAGGCTCCTACGAGCAGTACTTC | CASSPSTGSYEQYF
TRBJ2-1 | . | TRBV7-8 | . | TGTGCCAGCAGCCCATCCTACAATGAGCAGTTCTTC | CASSPSYNEQFF
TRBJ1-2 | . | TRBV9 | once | TGTGCCAGCAGCGTAAATGTAGGGGCAACACTGGGGGGCTACACCTTC | CASSVNVGATLGGYTF
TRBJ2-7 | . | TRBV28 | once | TGTGCCAGCACCCCCGGGGAAGGTTCGGCCCTGGGCTACGAGCAGTACTTC | CASTPGEGSALGYEQYF
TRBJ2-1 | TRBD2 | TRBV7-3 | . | TGTGCCAGCAGCCTGGGGACTAGGCCCCTCAATGAGCAGTTCTTC | CASSLGTRPLNEQFF
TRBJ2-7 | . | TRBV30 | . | TGTGCCTGGAAAGCTAGCGCCGTCTACGAGCAGTACTTC | CAWKASAVYEQYF
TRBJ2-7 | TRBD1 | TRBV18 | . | TGTGCCAGCTCACCACCCCCCGGACAGGGGGCCTACGAGCAGTACTTC | CASSPPPGQGAYEQYF
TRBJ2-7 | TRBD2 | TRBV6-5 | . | TGTGCCAGCAGTTATGAGCGGGAGGGTTACTACGAGCAGTACTTC | CASSYEREGYYEQYF
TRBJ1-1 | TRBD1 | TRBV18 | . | TGTGCCAGCTCACCGGGACAGGGGGGTATGAACACTGAAGCTTTCTTT | CASSPGQGGMNTEAFF
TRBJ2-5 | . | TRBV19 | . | TGTGCCAGTAGTATAGATGGTTCGGCCCAGTACTTC | CASSIDGSAQYF
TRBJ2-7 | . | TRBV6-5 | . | TGTGCCAGCACCCTCTCTCAAGGGAGTGGGTACGAGCAGTACTTC | CASTLSQGSGYEQYF
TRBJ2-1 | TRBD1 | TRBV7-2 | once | TGTGCCAGCAGCCCCGGGACAGGGGTGCGGAATGAGCAGTTCTTC | CASSPGTGVRNEQFF
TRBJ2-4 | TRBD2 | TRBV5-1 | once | TGCGCCAGCAGCTTGGAAGCTAGCGGGAGAAAAAACATTCAGTACTTC | CASSLEASGRKNIQYF